There are many counts of the clone carrying this T cell receptor (beta chain). Antigen: not known. From RNA transcripts, TCR beta CDR3 regions were amplified. First-round RT-PCR with HTBI primers amplified the TCR CDR3 region. TCRdb re-derived calls from the multiplex PCR reads in MiXCR, one entry per CDR3 protein. The sample lists about 610,000 distinct CDR3 sequences; 46% were seen once. The V and J ends lost 0 bases and 10 bases respectively, with 16 bases between them. The CDR3 runs 16 residues. CDR1 is SGHNT, CDR2 YENEEA, per germline. Hyperthyroidism, newly diagnosed and lasting under 2 months, affected patients aged 18 to 65. Not enrolled were patients with uncontrolled infection, other autoimmune disease, pregnancy or lactation. The sample is drawn from a study of T cells in Graves' hyperthyroidism and ophthalmopathy. Study conclusions and caveats: Patients with ophthalmopathy were separated from those with stable hyperthyroidism by a 13 V-J model.

Sequences were obtained from peripheral blood or thyroid tissue (not recorded which). This receptor was obtained from a woman between 18 and 29 years old with Graves' hyperthyroidism. This chain joins TRBV11-3 and TRBJ1-6; D gene uncertain. The CDR3 nucleotides read TGTGCCAGCAGCTTAGATATATGGACGTTGAGGTCACCCCTCCACTTT. Translated: CASSLDIWTLRSPLHF.